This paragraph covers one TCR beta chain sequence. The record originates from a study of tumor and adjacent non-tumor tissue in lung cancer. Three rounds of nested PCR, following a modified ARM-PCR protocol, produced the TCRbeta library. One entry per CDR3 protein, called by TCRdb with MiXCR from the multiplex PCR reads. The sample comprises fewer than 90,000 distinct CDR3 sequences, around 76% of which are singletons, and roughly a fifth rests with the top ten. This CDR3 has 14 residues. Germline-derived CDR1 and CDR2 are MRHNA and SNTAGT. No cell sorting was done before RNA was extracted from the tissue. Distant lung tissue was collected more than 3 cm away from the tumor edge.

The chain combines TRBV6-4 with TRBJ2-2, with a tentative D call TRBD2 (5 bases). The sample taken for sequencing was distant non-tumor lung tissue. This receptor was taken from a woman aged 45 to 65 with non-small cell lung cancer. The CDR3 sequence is CTISEAENTEELFF. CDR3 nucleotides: TGTACCATCAGTGAAGCGGAGAACACTGAGGAGCTGTTTTTT.